A selection of T cell receptor beta chains follows, all from one sample in a study of T-cell reconstitution after alpha-beta-depleted transplantation in children. TCRdb re-analysed the PCR reads in MiXCR, keeping a single row per CDR3 protein. The table has around 580,000 distinct CDR3 sequences, roughly a quarter seen once. The sample consisted of PBMCs, taken before TCRalphabeta/CD19-depleted stem cell transplant. These receptors came from a boy younger than two with Wiskott-Aldrich syndrome, due to receive a stem cell transplant. Both conserved end residues are part of each CDR3. A D gene is named only where the DNA matches it firmly. Size tells how often a clone was seen (once, few, many) or the class of an expanded clone, and some rows leave it out.

CDR3nt: TGCGCCAGCAGCACAATTGGGGGCACTGAAGCTTTCTTT; CDR3aa: CASSTIGGTEAFF; v_gene: TRBV5-1; d_gene: NA; j_gene: TRBJ1-1; abundance: few
CDR3nt: TGTGCCAGCAGCCAAGTTTCTAGCGGGAGATTCACAGATACGCAGTATTTT; CDR3aa: CASSQVSSGRFTDTQYF; v_gene: TRBV4-2; d_gene: TRBD2; j_gene: TRBJ2-3; abundance: NA
CDR3nt: TGTGCCAGCAGCTTTCATGGACAGGGGGCATACGAGCAGTACTTC; CDR3aa: CASSFHGQGAYEQYF; v_gene: TRBV5-6; d_gene: TRBD1; j_gene: TRBJ2-7; abundance: NA
CDR3nt: TGTGCCAGCAGTTTAGCGCGTCTAGCGGGAGCTACGCAGGACACCGGGGAGCTGTTTTTT; CDR3aa: CASSLARLAGATQDTGELFF; v_gene: TRBV12-3/TRBV12-4; d_gene: TRBD2; j_gene: TRBJ2-2; abundance: NA
CDR3nt: TGCGCCAGCAGCCAAGGACAGGCGAACACTGAAGCTTTCTTT; CDR3aa: CASSQGQANTEAFF; v_gene: TRBV5-1; d_gene: TRBD1; j_gene: TRBJ1-1; abundance: NA
CDR3nt: TGCGCCAGCAGAAACCGACTAGCGGGCTGGGATACGCAGTATTTT; CDR3aa: CASRNRLAGWDTQYF; v_gene: TRBV4-1; d_gene: TRBD2; j_gene: TRBJ2-3; abundance: NA
CDR3nt: TGTGCCAGCAGCGTGAAAGGACGCGCCGGGGAGCTGTTTTTT; CDR3aa: CASSVKGRAGELFF; v_gene: TRBV9; d_gene: NA; j_gene: TRBJ2-2; abundance: few
CDR3nt: TGCGCCAGCAGCTTGACCGGGAGTATATACAATGAGCAGTTCTTC; CDR3aa: CASSLTGSIYNEQFF; v_gene: TRBV5-1; d_gene: NA; j_gene: TRBJ2-1; abundance: NA
CDR3nt: TGCAGTGCCCGGGGACAGTATAGCAATCAGCCCCAGCATTTT; CDR3aa: CSARGQYSNQPQHF; v_gene: TRBV20-1; d_gene: TRBD1; j_gene: TRBJ1-5; abundance: few
CDR3nt: TGCAGCGTTGAAGATCCCCAGAATGGCTACACCTTC; CDR3aa: CSVEDPQNGYTF; v_gene: TRBV29-1; d_gene: NA; j_gene: TRBJ1-2; abundance: few
CDR3nt: TGCGCCAGCGGGCGAGCGGGAGCATACAATGAGCAGTTCTTC; CDR3aa: CASGRAGAYNEQFF; v_gene: TRBV5-1; d_gene: TRBD2; j_gene: TRBJ2-1; abundance: NA
CDR3nt: TGTGCCACCAGCAGGTCGCCGCTAGCGGGGTTCAATGAGCAGTTCTTC; CDR3aa: CATSRSPLAGFNEQFF; v_gene: TRBV15; d_gene: TRBD2; j_gene: TRBJ2-1; abundance: once
CDR3nt: TGTGCCACCAGTGACCCGGGACGCCTAAAGAATCAGCCCCAGCATTTT; CDR3aa: CATSDPGRLKNQPQHF; v_gene: TRBV24-1; d_gene: NA; j_gene: TRBJ1-5; abundance: NA
CDR3nt: TGTGCCAGCAGCTCGCCTTTATCCCGGACAGGAGGAGAAAAACTGTTTTTT; CDR3aa: CASSSPLSRTGGEKLFF; v_gene: TRBV12-3/TRBV12-4; d_gene: TRBD1; j_gene: TRBJ1-4; abundance: once
CDR3nt: TGTGCCAGCAGTCCGCTGCGACCCCGGTCCTTGGACACCATATATTTT; CDR3aa: CASSPLRPRSLDTIYF; v_gene: TRBV27; d_gene: NA; j_gene: TRBJ1-3; abundance: few
CDR3nt: TGCGCCAGCAGCTTGTCCACAGGCTCCTACGAGCAGTACTTC; CDR3aa: CASSLSTGSYEQYF; v_gene: TRBV5-1; d_gene: NA; j_gene: TRBJ2-7; abundance: NA
CDR3nt: TGTGCCAGCAGCTTATACAGGGGGACCAACACCGGGGAGCTGTTTTTT; CDR3aa: CASSLYRGTNTGELFF; v_gene: TRBV7-9; d_gene: TRBD1; j_gene: TRBJ2-2; abundance: NA
CDR3nt: TGCAGTGCTAGAGACGCGGGCTCTGGGGCCAACGTCCTGACTTTC; CDR3aa: CSARDAGSGANVLTF; v_gene: TRBV20-1; d_gene: NA; j_gene: TRBJ2-6; abundance: NA
CDR3nt: TGCGCCAGCAGGGAGGGGTCCGGGGAGCTGTTTTTT; CDR3aa: CASREGSGELFF; v_gene: TRBV5-1; d_gene: NA; j_gene: TRBJ2-2; abundance: once
CDR3nt: TGCAGTGCTAGACATAGACTAGCGTCCCCCTACGAGCAGTACTTC; CDR3aa: CSARHRLASPYEQYF; v_gene: TRBV20-1; d_gene: TRBD2; j_gene: TRBJ2-7; abundance: NA
CDR3nt: TGTGCCAGCAGTTTGAAAGGAATTACCTACGAGCAGTACTTC; CDR3aa: CASSLKGITYEQYF; v_gene: TRBV12-3/TRBV12-4; d_gene: NA; j_gene: TRBJ2-7; abundance: NA
CDR3nt: TGTGCCAGCAGTGCGGACAGGGTTGGCAATCAGCCCCAGCATTTT; CDR3aa: CASSADRVGNQPQHF; v_gene: TRBV12-3/TRBV12-4; d_gene: TRBD1; j_gene: TRBJ1-5; abundance: NA
CDR3nt: TGCGCCAGCAGCTTGATGGGGGCCGGCGGGGAGCTGTTTTTT; CDR3aa: CASSLMGAGGELFF; v_gene: TRBV5-1; d_gene: NA; j_gene: TRBJ2-2; abundance: few
CDR3nt: TGCGCCAGCACCTTGGGACAGGGGAATTCACCCCTCCACTTT; CDR3aa: CASTLGQGNSPLHF; v_gene: TRBV5-1; d_gene: TRBD1; j_gene: TRBJ1-6; abundance: NA
CDR3nt: TGCAGTGCTAGGGCAACGAATCAGCCCCAGCATTTT; CDR3aa: CSARATNQPQHF; v_gene: TRBV20-1; d_gene: NA; j_gene: TRBJ1-5; abundance: few
CDR3nt: TGTGCCAGCAGCTTGTGGGACAGAAATCAGCCCCAGCATTTT; CDR3aa: CASSLWDRNQPQHF; v_gene: TRBV5-5; d_gene: TRBD1; j_gene: TRBJ1-5; abundance: NA
CDR3nt: TGCGCCAGCAGCCGAACTGTGCAGGATACGCAGTATTTT; CDR3aa: CASSRTVQDTQYF; v_gene: TRBV5-1; d_gene: NA; j_gene: TRBJ2-3; abundance: few
CDR3nt: TGTGCCACCGTTCCGGGACTAGCGGGAGACGAGCAGTTCTTC; CDR3aa: CATVPGLAGDEQFF; v_gene: TRBV15; d_gene: TRBD2; j_gene: TRBJ2-1; abundance: NA
CDR3nt: TGTGCCAGCAGCCACCCCACTAGTGGAGATACGCAGTATTTT; CDR3aa: CASSHPTSGDTQYF; v_gene: TRBV5-4; d_gene: NA; j_gene: TRBJ2-3; abundance: few
CDR3nt: TGCAGTGCTAGAGGGGGACCGAGAATATACGAGCAGTACTTC; CDR3aa: CSARGGPRIYEQYF; v_gene: TRBV20-1; d_gene: NA; j_gene: TRBJ2-7; abundance: NA
CDR3nt: TGTGCCAGCAGCTTATCTCTCCAGGCTCTGAGGAATGAGCAGTTCTTC; CDR3aa: CASSLSLQALRNEQFF; v_gene: TRBV7-9; d_gene: NA; j_gene: TRBJ2-1; abundance: NA
CDR3nt: TGCAGCGTTATCGGACTAGCGGGAAACAATGAGCAGTTCTTC; CDR3aa: CSVIGLAGNNEQFF; v_gene: TRBV29-1; d_gene: TRBD2; j_gene: TRBJ2-1; abundance: few
CDR3nt: TGTGCCAGCAGCCGCACAGGGGGCTTCTCGGACACTGAAGCTTTCTTT; CDR3aa: CASSRTGGFSDTEAFF; v_gene: TRBV5-5; d_gene: TRBD1; j_gene: TRBJ1-1; abundance: NA
CDR3nt: TGCGCCAGCAGTTCGACACGCTACAATGAGCAGTTCTTC; CDR3aa: CASSSTRYNEQFF; v_gene: TRBV5-1; d_gene: NA; j_gene: TRBJ2-1; abundance: few
CDR3nt: TGCGCCAGCAGCTTTCAGGGGACGAGTCACACTGAAGCTTTCTTT; CDR3aa: CASSFQGTSHTEAFF; v_gene: TRBV5-1; d_gene: NA; j_gene: TRBJ1-1; abundance: few
CDR3nt: TGCAGTGCTAGAAGGGGGCAGGCCAGCACAGATACGCAGTATTTT; CDR3aa: CSARRGQASTDTQYF; v_gene: TRBV20-1; d_gene: TRBD1; j_gene: TRBJ2-3; abundance: few
CDR3nt: TGCGCCAGCAGCACAGGAGTTGCGGAGACCCAGTACTTC; CDR3aa: CASSTGVAETQYF; v_gene: TRBV5-1; d_gene: NA; j_gene: TRBJ2-5; abundance: few
CDR3nt: TGTGCCAGCAGTTTATTACCTAGTAACAATGAGCAGTTCTTC; CDR3aa: CASSLLPSNNEQFF; v_gene: TRBV28; d_gene: NA; j_gene: TRBJ2-1; abundance: NA
CDR3nt: TGCGCCAGCAGCGCGGGCCCCGCTACAGATACGCAGTATTTT; CDR3aa: CASSAGPATDTQYF; v_gene: TRBV5-1; d_gene: NA; j_gene: TRBJ2-3; abundance: NA
CDR3nt: TGCAGCGTTGGCAAGTTAGGAACGAACACCGGGGAGCTGTTTTTT; CDR3aa: CSVGKLGTNTGELFF; v_gene: TRBV29-1; d_gene: NA; j_gene: TRBJ2-2; abundance: few
CDR3nt: TGTGCCAGCAGTAAAGCGGGAGGGAGCTCCTACAATGAGCAGTTCTTC; CDR3aa: CASSKAGGSSYNEQFF; v_gene: TRBV6-1; d_gene: TRBD2; j_gene: TRBJ2-1; abundance: NA
CDR3nt: TGTGCCAGCAGGAATTCCGGGACTAGCGGCTACGAGCAGTACTTC; CDR3aa: CASRNSGTSGYEQYF; v_gene: TRBV21-1; d_gene: NA; j_gene: TRBJ2-7; abundance: few
CDR3nt: TGCAGTGCTAGAGATCTTGGACGCGGGACAGTGGGCGGCTACACCTTC; CDR3aa: CSARDLGRGTVGGYTF; v_gene: TRBV20-1; d_gene: TRBD1; j_gene: TRBJ1-2; abundance: NA
CDR3nt: TGCGCCAGCAGCGGCGGTTTATCCTACAATGAGCAGTTCTTC; CDR3aa: CASSGGLSYNEQFF; v_gene: TRBV5-1; d_gene: NA; j_gene: TRBJ2-1; abundance: NA
CDR3nt: TGTGCCTGGAGTGTAGTTATAGGAACTGGTGAGCAGTTCTTC; CDR3aa: CAWSVVIGTGEQFF; v_gene: TRBV30; d_gene: NA; j_gene: TRBJ2-1; abundance: few
CDR3nt: TGTGCCAGCAGCCAGGGACCGCCGTCGGGGGAGCTGTTTTTT; CDR3aa: CASSQGPPSGELFF; v_gene: TRBV12-3/TRBV12-4; d_gene: NA; j_gene: TRBJ2-2; abundance: NA
CDR3nt: TGTGCCAGCAACAGTGCAGGGGTGGGCGAGACCCAGTACTTC; CDR3aa: CASNSAGVGETQYF; v_gene: TRBV5-6; d_gene: NA; j_gene: TRBJ2-5; abundance: NA
CDR3nt: TGTGCCAGCAGCGGAACTAGCGCAAAGATCACCGGGGAGCTGTTTTTT; CDR3aa: CASSGTSAKITGELFF; v_gene: TRBV5-4; d_gene: TRBD2; j_gene: TRBJ2-2; abundance: NA
CDR3nt: TGTGCCAGTAGTATGGACAGGGGGAACACTGAAGCTTTCTTT; CDR3aa: CASSMDRGNTEAFF; v_gene: TRBV19; d_gene: TRBD1; j_gene: TRBJ1-1; abundance: few
CDR3nt: TGTGCCAGCTCACCGACACAGGGGGGAAACACTGAAGCTTTCTTT; CDR3aa: CASSPTQGGNTEAFF; v_gene: TRBV18; d_gene: TRBD1; j_gene: TRBJ1-1; abundance: NA
CDR3nt: TGCAGTGCTATCTCAGGGGGCGCTGAGACCCAGTACTTC; CDR3aa: CSAISGGAETQYF; v_gene: TRBV20-1; d_gene: TRBD1; j_gene: TRBJ2-5; abundance: NA
CDR3nt: TGCAGTGCCACCGGGACTCTGCTGAGCAATGAGCAGTTCTTC; CDR3aa: CSATGTLLSNEQFF; v_gene: TRBV20-1; d_gene: NA; j_gene: TRBJ2-1; abundance: few
CDR3nt: TGTGCCAGCAGCCGTGAAGCGGGAGGGTACAATGAGCAGTTCTTC; CDR3aa: CASSREAGGYNEQFF; v_gene: TRBV5-4; d_gene: TRBD2; j_gene: TRBJ2-1; abundance: NA
CDR3nt: TGTGCCAGCAGCCTCCGGAAAGGCCTAGCGGGGCACAACACAGATACGCAGTATTTT; CDR3aa: CASSLRKGLAGHNTDTQYF; v_gene: TRBV7-6; d_gene: TRBD2; j_gene: TRBJ2-3; abundance: NA
CDR3nt: TGTGCCATCAGTGCCCTTGAGGATGAGCAGTTCTTC; CDR3aa: CAISALEDEQFF; v_gene: TRBV10-3; d_gene: NA; j_gene: TRBJ2-1; abundance: few